Listed below are T cell receptor beta chains from one sample, sequenced in a study of blood T cell repertoires in COVID-19. Assay: immunoSEQ multiplex PCR; the TCRdb copy retains only in-frame clones and omits some. The table lists about 430,000 clones, 80% to 90% of them singletons, with around 1.1% in the top ten. The specimen was PBMCs or T cells enriched from blood (not recorded which). These receptors all come from a young man who had recovered from COVID-19. Both conserved end residues are trimmed from each CDR3.

v_call: TRBV15
cdr3_aa: ATSNPGQGVFNQPQH

v_call: TRBV18
cdr3_aa: ASSVREGTEAF

v_call: TRBV6-2/TRBV6-3
cdr3_aa: ASSSGTFYEQY

v_call: TRBV3-1/TRBV3-2
cdr3_aa: ASSKLAGVSNEQF

v_call: TRBV5-1
cdr3_aa: ASSLEGYEQY

v_call: TRBV29-1
cdr3_aa: SLSLADGYT

v_call: TRBV6-5
cdr3_aa: ASSLSPGVYNEQF

v_call: TRBV4-1
cdr3_aa: ASRTGGELAGSYNEQF

v_call: TRBV11-2
cdr3_aa: ASSFATGNEQY

v_call: TRBV29-1
cdr3_aa: SVGSGRRYEQY

v_call: TRBV11-2
cdr3_aa: ASSLGQGASVGETQY

v_call: TRBV11-2
cdr3_aa: ASSLGRVLNTEAF

v_call: TRBV2
cdr3_aa: ASRLSGDTQY

v_call: TRBV9
cdr3_aa: ASSGQGGDSPLH

v_call: TRBV5-1
cdr3_aa: ASSSLAGGDTGELF

v_call: TRBV19
cdr3_aa: ASSTLANEQY